Below, one T cell receptor beta chain is given with its context. This clone was recorded only once. Which antigen it targets is not known. Per-base quality was not reported, and no clone a single base away is much larger than it. The immunoSEQ Assay, a bias-controlled multiplex PCR, was used to amplify TCRbeta CDR3 regions from genomic DNA. For the original study's pipeline: The number of nucleated cells in each sample was estimated from the amplification of reference gene primers within the assay. To quantify the absolute abundance of each unique TCRbeta CDR3 rearrangement, sequence reads were collapsed and filtered. Productive Simpson clonality was computed per sample as the square root of Simpson's diversity index over productive rearrangements. Held by TCRdb, this immuneACCESS table contains in-frame sequences only and omits some clones. Under half of the omission traces to an unresolved V gene where checked; the cause of the rest is unknown. V and J calls and clone size are given by that table; D and trimming were obtained from the DNA. Within this sample are hundreds of thousands of clones, with 88% of them counted one time only. The ten largest clones take up more than 1% of the sample.

The sample belongs to a study of blood T cell repertoires in COVID-19 (dated by TCRdb to about 2020). At the level of the whole study: The collaborator samples originated in the United States, Italy and Spain and spanned the acute and convalescent phases of COVID-19. The prospective study material was composed of cDNA or gDNA derived from T cells, B-cell-depleted T cells, or PBMCs. The dataset comprised deeply sampled blood TCRbeta repertoires from subjects exposed to, actively infected with, or recovered from COVID-19. The repertoires were released in a freely available public database intended as a resource for research on the immune response to SARS-CoV-2. Samples were obtained from the ongoing ImmuneRACE study (first 160 participants) and from 1,254 subjects provided by 6 global collaborators. The sample metadata nearly always contained a de-identified subject ID, COVID-19 status, age in years and sex. Where available, HLA class I and class II types were taken from metadata supplied by the sample provider and were not determined by assay-based typing. Paper-wide results and their limitations: Clinical and demographic metadata were provided uncurated, with the amount varying by source and participant.

Participants in the prospective study were enrolled through a virtual design, were aged about 18 to 89 years, and lived in roughly 24 United States geographic areas. In the prospective study, participants were assigned to cohorts based on the clinical history participants reported in a screening survey and a study questionnaire. In the prospective study, whole blood, serum and a nasopharyngeal or oropharyngeal swab were collected from each participant by mobile phlebotomists. Participants in the prospective study had the option to provide additional blood draws and questionnaires over a roughly 2-month period. Blood samples from the prospective study were shipped frozen or at room temperature prior to DNA extraction. Inclusive of the bounding cysteine and phenylalanine, the CDR3 is 14 residues long. The read is trimmed to its CDR3 DNA, 42 bases read in frame from base 1. The trim is 3 bases for V and 2 bases for J, with a gap of 9 bases between the germline ends. Per the germline V gene, SGDLS is the CDR1 and YYNGEE is the CDR2.

The sequence came from a woman aged 40 to 50 with acute COVID-19. The sample was PBMCs or T cells enriched from blood (not recorded which). The chain uses TRBV9 and TRBJ1-5, with a weak D call of TRBD1 (5 bases match). For the CDR3, the sequence is CASSDTGGNQPQHF. DNA sequence: TGTGCCAGCAGCGATACAGGTGGCAATCAGCCCCAGCATTTT. Full variable domain (CDR3 extended with the reference TRBV9 and TRBJ1-5 proteins): DSGVTQTPKHLITATGQRVTLRCSPRSGDLSVYWYQQSLDQGLQFLIQYYNGEERAKGNILERFSAQQFPDLHSELNLSSLELGDSALYFCASSDTGGNQPQHFGDGTRLSIL.